The subject of this entry is one T cell receptor beta chain. This clonotype was recorded at least ten times. What this receptor recognizes is not known. It has no much larger one-base neighbor in the sample; base qualities were not kept. The sample comes from a study of T cells in Graves' hyperthyroidism and ophthalmopathy (dated by TCRdb to between 2017 and 2020). Regarding the complete study: Peripheral blood samples were taken at the time of initial diagnosis, prior to any treatment. A discovery cohort of about a hundred patients, 43 with Graves' ophthalmopathy and 57 with stable Graves' hyperthyroidism, was used to find distinguishing TCR V-J signatures. Prospective prediction of ophthalmopathy was tested in an independent validation cohort of 18 to 20 hyperthyroidism patients and roughly 16 patients who later progressed to ophthalmopathy. The approximately 98 discovery patients were randomly divided into training and test sets at a 7:3 ratio. In more than 5 Graves' hyperthyroidism patients, the study also compared T-cell repertoires from thyroid tissue with T-cell repertoires from blood. Once sampling was done, hyperthyroidism patients were given methimazole at a starting dose of 30 mg daily, whereas ophthalmopathy patients were given high-dose intravenous methylprednisolone. The paper reports TCR Vbeta CDR3 sequencing of more than 120 peripheral blood samples: some 44 ophthalmopathy, fewer than 80 hyperthyroidism and 17 progressor patients.

Graves' hyperthyroidism was defined as stable when no progression to ophthalmopathy occurred over 18 months of follow-up. Hyperthyroidism patients were newly diagnosed, with disease duration under 2 months, and aged 18 to 65 years. Any patient with an uncontrolled infection, another autoimmune disease, pregnancy or lactation was excluded. Clinical symptoms, serum thyroxine and TRAb, thyroid ultrasound, and orbital computed tomography formed the basis for the diagnoses. Ficoll-Paque density gradient centrifugation was used to isolate PBMCs from about 9.4 ml of fresh peripheral blood. Trizol reagent was used to extract total RNA, and RNA quality was then checked on an Agilent 2100 Bioanalyzer. The study at large found these results: Most expanded thyroid clonotypes (frequency above 0.001) were also found in blood, which suggests that blood repertoires may mirror thyroid immune responses. In validation, the model predicted progression to ophthalmopathy a median of roughly 6.1 months before onset, with over 55% sensitivity and almost 75% specificity. A 13 V-J signature model separated ophthalmopathy from stable hyperthyroidism, with around 91% sensitivity and 81.08% specificity in cross-validation and 80%/75% in testing. No statistical method was used to fix the sample size in advance, and group allocation was not hidden from the investigators.

V loses 4 bases of germline sequence and J loses 1 base, and the interval between the two ends is 11 bases. The CDR3 measures 14 amino acids from cysteine to phenylalanine. The sequence is cut down to CDR3 DNA, 42 bases in frame from base 1. TCR beta CDR3 regions were amplified from RNA transcripts. The first round of RT-PCR for the TCR CDR3 was performed with the HTBI primer set and the Qiagen OneStep RT-PCR kit. Libraries were constructed in a second round of multiplex PCR, after which size selection and purification were carried out. The libraries were sequenced on an Illumina HiSeq2000 using paired-end 100 bp reads. The original methods were these. Raw data were processed with SOAPnuke, discarding reads with adapters, uncalled bases, mean Phred below 15, or no exact constant-primer or identifier match. COPE v1.2.5 was used to merge the high-quality paired reads, and each unique nucleotide sequence was defined as a clonotype. Clonotypes were aligned to IMGT TRBV, TRBD and TRBJ reference segments using MiTCR v1.1. Only V-J combinations with frequency above 0.0001, covering 99% to 99.2% of repertoires, were analysed. A TCS score was defined as the ratio of F50 (clonal expansion) to E x V (chaos), with BLOSUM62-based TCRdist applied between CDR3 peptides within each V-J. Welch's t-statistics and random forest reduced around 510 V-J features to around 14, which were used in a naive Bayes classifier (R e1071). TCRdb handled the public reads itself, with Q25 trimming in fastp and clone calling in MiXCR, and kept productive beta chains. One record per CDR3 amino acid sequence lists the most common genes and DNA. The V and J calls come from TCRdb's annotation, not from the publication. The sample table records 550,000 to 800,000 distinct CDR3 sequences; less than 20% of these occur just once. Of the sample, around 8.1% is held by the ten largest clones.

The chain is assembled from TRBV12-3 or TRBV12-4 and TRBJ2-7; a confident D gene designation cannot be given. This sequence originates from a man aged 18 to 30 with Graves' hyperthyroidism. The sample consisted of blood. The CDR3 protein: CASSYPGRSYEQYF. The sequence in DNA is TGTGCCAGCAGTTACCCCGGCAGATCCTACGAGCAGTACTTC.